These 25 T cell receptor beta chains were all obtained from the same sample, sequenced in a study of CD8+ T cells in alopecia areata. Treatment denoted: oral pan-JAK inhibitor, 5-10 mg twice daily. RNA was extracted and reverse transcribed into cDNA as the sequencing template. Sequenced by immunoSEQ multiplex PCR; TCRdb stores in-frame clones only, minus some. The sample contains a few hundred thousand clones, 50% to 70% of which appear only once. Sequencing was performed on CD4+ T cells sorted from blood, taken at week 4, from a patient treated with tofacitinib. The receptors originated from a human donor with alopecia areata.

This clone has a single count. The rearrangement joins TRBV4-2 to TRBJ2-5; 8 nucleotides agree with TRBD1. This CDR3 region has 14 residues. Trimming removed 5 bases from V and 3 bases from J; junction bases left unmatched: 5. The germline CDR1 and CDR2 sequences are LGHNA and YNFKEQ. The CDR3, as DNA: TGTGCCAGCAGCGAACTGGACAGGGAAGAGACCCAGTACTTC. Amino acid sequence: CASSELDREETQYF.

This clone was observed a handful of times. The chain has TRBV29-1 and TRBJ2-1, with D possibly being TRBD1 (6 bases). This CDR3 region has 13 residues. CDR1 is SQVTM and CDR2 is ANQGSEA in the germline V gene. Trimming took off 8 bases at V and 4 bases at J, with 15 bases between the two ends. The CDR3 nucleotides read TGCAGCATACAGGGTGACCTTTACAATGAGCAGTTCTTC. Translated: CSIQGDLYNEQFF.

The chain recombines TRBV5-1 with TRBJ2-1, with 10 bases matching TRBD2. Germline assignment: CDR1 SGHRS and CDR2 YFSETQ. This CDR3 contains 17 residues. V trimming: 0 bases; J trimming: 10 bases; junction bases outside the gene matches: 13. Here the CDR3 DNA reads TGCGCCAGCAGCTTGGTATTTAGCCTAGCGGGGGTGGGCGAGCAGTTCTTC. It translates to CASSLVFSLAGVGEQFF.

This clone has more than one count but fewer than ten. The chain links TRBV9 to TRBJ1-5, with D possibly TRBD1 on 6 matching bases. CDR1 SGDLS and CDR2 YYNGEE come from the germline V gene. The germline V and J ends were trimmed by 0 bases and 7 bases, with 17 bases remaining between them. The CDR3 has 16 residues. For the CDR3, the DNA is TGTGCCAGCAGCGTAGGTCAGGGGTCCGACCTCCAGCCCCAGCATTTT. It encodes CASSVGQGSDLQPQHF.

The chain combines TRBV5-6 with TRBJ1-1; D is ambiguous. The CDR3 is made up of 14 amino acids. V was shortened by 3 bases and J by 5 bases, with 14 bases between the two germline ends. Germline V CDR1 and CDR2: SGHDT, YYEEEE. CDR3 region: CASSSRGIRTEAFF. The CDR3 nucleotides are TGTGCCAGCAGCTCGCGCGGTATCCGAACTGAAGCTTTCTTT. The whole variable domain, filled in from reference TRBV5-6 and TRBJ1-1, reads DAGVTQSPTHLIKTRGQQVTLRCSPKSGHDTVSWYQQALGQGPQFIFQYYEEEERQRGNFPDRFSGHQFPNYSSELNVNALLLGDSALYLCASSSRGIRTEAFFGQGTRLTVV.

The chain links TRBV7-3 to TRBJ2-3; D unresolved. CDR3 length equals 14 residues. The V gene lost 8 bases and the J gene lost 3 bases, with 15 bases spanning the gap. The V gene's germline CDR1 is SGHTA and CDR2 FQGTGA. CDR3 sequence reads: CASGSGGRTDTQYF. The CDR3 nucleotides are TGTGCCAGCGGGTCGGGCGGAAGGACAGATACGCAGTATTTT.

The chain couples TRBV30 to TRBJ1-2; tentatively, D is TRBD1 (5 bases). V dropped 4 bases and J dropped 2 bases, with 8 bases sitting between them. The CDR3 length is 12 residues. The germline CDR1 and CDR2 sequences are GTSNPN and SVGIG (reference sequence). The CDR3 nucleotides read TGTGCCTGGAAGCGGGGGAACTATGGCTACACCTTC. It translates to CAWKRGNYGYTF.

The chain recombines TRBV30 with TRBJ1-2; D call uncertain. CDR1 and CDR2 (germline): GTSNPN, SVGIG (reference sequence). This CDR3 comprises 13 residues. Trimming took off 0 bases at V and 7 bases at J, with 12 bases between the two ends. In DNA form, the CDR3 reads TGTGCCTGGAGTGTGAGGTCCGAAGCTGGCTACACCTTC. This sequence encodes CAWSVRSEAGYTF.

The sample holds a few counts of this clone. The sample holds other DNA sequences that translate to the same CDR3. This chain uses TRBV30 with TRBJ1-2; no definite D call. Deletions cut 1 base from V and 5 bases from J, with 5 bases between. Per the germline V gene, CDR1 is GTSNPN and CDR2 is SVGIG (reference sequence). There are 11 residues in the CDR3. CDR3 DNA: TGTGCCTGGAGTGCGTCATATGGCTACACCTTC. Translation: CAWSASYGYTF.

This clone was counted only a few times. The chain is built from TRBV19 and TRBJ2-7, with 9 nucleotides matching TRBD1. The germline gives CDR1 LNHDA, CDR2 SQIVND (reference sequence). This CDR3 contains 14 residues. V lost 5 bases, J lost 4 bases, and 6 bases stayed unmatched. CDR3 nucleotide sequence: TGTGCCAGTAGTGGGACAGGGAGGCGGTACGAGCAGTACTTC. Translation gives CASSGTGRRYEQYF. Based on the CDR3 plus reference TRBV19 and TRBJ2-7, the full variable domain is DGGITQSPKYLFRKEGQNVTLSCEQNLNHDAMYWYRQDPGQGLRLIYYSQIVNDFQKGDIAEGYSVSREKKESFPLTVTSAQKNPTAFYLCASSGTGRRYEQYFGPGTRLTVT.

V and J are TRBV5-1 and TRBJ2-7, with D perhaps assigned TRBD1 or TRBD2 (6 bases each). V shed 5 bases and J shed 0 bases, with 9 bases lying between them. The CDR3 covers 13 residues. Germline V gives CDR1 SGHRS, CDR2 YFSETQ. CDR3 coding DNA: TGCGCCAGCAGGCGGGACATCTCCTACGAGCAGTACTTC. Protein sequence: CASRRDISYEQYF.

V usage is TRBV4-3 and J usage is TRBJ1-2; perhaps TRBD1 as D (5 bases). Trimming pared 4 bases from V and 3 bases from J, leaving 33 bases between. The CDR3 sequence is 21 residues long. Germline CDR1 LGHNA, CDR2 YSLEER. The CDR3 sequence is CASSPPSASETELPSHYGYTF. CDR3 nucleotides: TGCGCCAGCAGCCCTCCCTCCGCCTCAGAGACAGAGCTACCTAGTCACTATGGCTACACCTTC.

The chain uses TRBV29-1 and TRBJ2-1, with D possibly TRBD1 on 6 matching bases. Germline assignment: CDR1 SQVTM and CDR2 ANQGSEA. V shed 4 bases and J shed 11 bases, with 12 bases lying between them. The CDR3 is made up of 11 amino acids. The chain's CDR3 is CSVGLGTKQFF. CDR3 nucleotides: TGCAGCGTTGGTCTGGGGACAAAGCAGTTCTTC.

In this sample, this clone turned up a few times. This chain links TRBV10-3 with TRBJ1-4, with unresolved D. The CDR3 length is 13 residues. CDR1 ENHRY and CDR2 SYGVKD come from the germline V gene. Trimming cost V 4 bases and J 5 bases, with 8 bases left between them. The CDR3 region has the DNA TGTGCCATCAGTGGGCAGGAGAATGAAAAACTGTTTTTT. Translation: CAISGQENEKLFF.

The chain recombines TRBV29-1 with TRBJ1-1, with D uncertain. The CDR3 length is 13 residues. CDR1 is SQVTM and CDR2 is ANQGSEA in the germline V gene. Deletions cut 6 bases from V and 0 bases from J, with 11 bases between. In DNA, the CDR3 is TGCAGCGTCAAGACCCTAGTGAACACTGAAGCTTTCTTT. It is translated as CSVKTLVNTEAFF.

V usage is TRBV10-3 and J usage is TRBJ1-4; 7 positions agree with TRBD1. J gave up 4 bases and V 3 bases, and 2 bases lay outside the gene matches. The germline V gene encodes CDR1 ENHRY and CDR2 SYGVKD. This CDR3 has 14 residues. As DNA, the CDR3 is TGTGCCATCAGTGAAGGGACAGTTAATGAAAAACTGTTTTTT. It codes for CAISEGTVNEKLFF.

The chain employs TRBV7-2 and TRBJ1-6; D not certain. The V gene lost 1 base and the J gene lost 6 bases, with 7 bases spanning the gap. The CDR3 runs 14 residues. Germline CDR1 SGHTA, CDR2 FQGNSA. CDR3 coding DNA: TGTGCCAGCAGCTTAGGAGGGATTAATTCACCCCTCCACTTT. Its protein product is CASSLGGINSPLHF.

The gene calls are TRBV9 and TRBJ1-1; 11 bases are a match to TRBD1. Trimming took 3 bases from V and 5 from J; bases not matched to a gene: 6. Germline V lookup: CDR1 SGDLS, CDR2 YYNGEE. The CDR3 consists of 15 residues. Here the CDR3 DNA reads TGTGCCAGCAGCGCCCGGACAGGGGGCAGTACTGAAGCTTTCTTT. Amino acid sequence: CASSARTGGSTEAFF.

This sequence joins TRBV30 and TRBJ2-4; 7 nucleotides match TRBD1. The CDR3 is 19 amino acids. From germline, CDR1 is GTSNPN and CDR2 SVGIG (reference sequence). The trim removed 0 bases at V and 0 bases at J, leaving 14 bases unmatched. CDR3: CAWSVTGAGPKLAKNIQYF. The CDR3 DNA reads as TGTGCCTGGAGTGTCACAGGGGCCGGCCCTAAGCTAGCCAAAAACATTCAGTACTTC.

This clone was observed a few times. This sequence joins TRBV11-2 and TRBJ2-7; perhaps D is TRBD1 or TRBD2 (5 bases each). This CDR3 is 13 amino acids long. Per germline, CDR1 SGHAT and CDR2 FQNNGV. V lost 2 bases and J lost 6, with 11 bases in between. DNA for the CDR3: TGTGCCAGCAGCTTAAATGGGGGTTTCGAGCAGTACTTC. Translated, it gives CASSLNGGFEQYF.

This clone has a single count. The V and J genes are TRBV29-1 and TRBJ1-1; TRBD1 might be the D (5 bases). Trimming shortened V by 6 bases and J by 4 bases, and 18 bases separated the two germline ends. CDR3 length: 14 amino acids. CDR1 is SQVTM and CDR2 is ANQGSEA in the germline V gene. The CDR3 loop reads CSVAVGGLSTEAFF. In DNA, the CDR3 is TGCAGCGTAGCCGTGGGGGGGTTGAGCACTGAAGCTTTCTTT.

This clone was picked up a small number of times. V is TRBV5-6 and J is TRBJ1-4, with D tentatively TRBD1 (5 bases). V lost 7 bases, J lost 7 bases, and 17 bases lay in between. Germline CDR1 reads SGHDT; CDR2 reads YYEEEE. This CDR3 spans 14 amino acids. CDR3 residues: CASFKAGVFEKLFF. The CDR3 nucleotides are TGTGCCAGCTTTAAGGCGGGGGTTTTTGAAAAACTGTTTTTT.

J is TRBJ2-7 and V is TRBV7-2; D not resolved. The V end was cut by 5 bases, the J end by 2 bases, with 10 bases between. The CDR3 consists of 13 residues. CDR1 and CDR2 (germline): SGHTA, FQGNSA. The CDR3 sequence: CASSPRVTYEQYF. The CDR3 DNA reads TGTGCCAGCAGCCCGAGAGTTACCTACGAGCAGTACTTC.

V usage is TRBV14 and J usage is TRBJ2-3; possible D gene TRBD1, 5 bases. Trimming pared 1 base from V and 4 bases from J, leaving 9 bases between. Germline CDR1 is SGHDN and CDR2 is FVKESK. The CDR3 runs 14 residues. The CDR3 protein is CASSQGGAADTQYF. The CDR3 DNA is TGTGCCAGCAGCCAAGGGGGCGCCGCAGATACGCAGTATTTT.

The chain joins TRBV30 to TRBJ1-1, with D unresolved. The CDR3 is 13 amino acids. Germline-derived CDR1 and CDR2 are GTSNPN and SVGIG (reference sequence). V lost 3 bases, J lost 1 base, and 9 bases lay in between. CDR3 sequence reads: CAWRSASNTEAFF. The DNA for the CDR3 is TGTGCCTGGAGATCCGCCTCGAACACTGAAGCTTTCTTT.